A selection of T cell receptor beta chains follows, all from one sample in a study of cytomegalovirus exposure and HLA in healthy donors. The method was immunoSEQ multiplex PCR; TCRdb's version includes in-frame clones alone and lacks a portion of them. The sample holds 150,000 to 200,000 clones, more than 75% seen once. The sample was PBMCs. The source is a middle-aged man in good health and CMV-seropositive. Both conserved end residues are part of each CDR3. D genes are given only for firm matches. Size tells how often a clone was seen (once, few, many) or the class of an expanded clone, and some rows leave it out.

>-|15|-|TRBJ2-7|TRBV6-6
CASSYSTGGGYEQYF
TGTGCCAGCAGTTACTCGACGGGCGGAGGCTACGAGCAGTACTTC
>-|16|-|TRBJ2-1|TRBV5-6
CASSSQQGGVYNEQFF
TGTGCCAGCAGCTCGCAACAGGGTGGGGTATACAATGAGCAGTTCTTC
>few|15|-|TRBJ2-2|TRBV18
CASSPMTENTGELFF
TGTGCCAGCTCACCCATGACAGAAAACACCGGGGAGCTGTTTTTT
>-|15|TRBD1|TRBJ2-3|TRBV9
CASSSTGTGFDTQYF
TGTGCCAGCAGCTCTACCGGGACAGGGTTCGATACGCAGTATTTT
>-|12|-|TRBJ2-1|TRBV28
CASSLEGFEQFF
TGTGCCAGCAGTTTGGAGGGCTTTGAGCAGTTCTTC
>once|15|TRBD2|TRBJ2-1|TRBV6-5
CASSYSTSGRGEQFF
TGTGCCAGCAGTTACTCGACTAGCGGGAGGGGTGAGCAGTTCTTC
>-|15|-|TRBJ1-2|TRBV18
CASSQGREANYGYTF
TGTGCCAGCTCACAAGGACGGGAAGCTAACTATGGCTACACCTTC
>-|14|-|TRBJ2-5|TRBV18
CASSPPQGRETQYF
TGTGCCAGCTCACCACCCCAGGGGCGGGAGACCCAGTACTTC
>-|15|TRBD2|TRBJ2-7|TRBV5-1
CASSPLAGAPREQYF
TGCGCCAGCAGCCCCTTAGCGGGGGCACCTAGGGAGCAGTACTTC
>-|14|TRBD1|TRBJ1-2|TRBV4-1
CASSSEQGNYGYTF
TGCGCCAGCAGCTCAGAACAGGGGAACTATGGCTACACCTTC
>few|13|-|TRBJ1-1|TRBV25-1
CASGAGAVAEAFF
TGTGCCAGCGGGGCGGGGGCGGTGGCTGAAGCTTTCTTT
>-|16|TRBD2|TRBJ2-1|TRBV7-8
CASSYLAGVPNNEQFF
TGTGCCAGCAGCTACCTAGCGGGAGTTCCTAACAATGAGCAGTTCTTC
>-|14|-|TRBJ1-2|TRBV2
CASSYATTDYGYTF
TGTGCCAGCAGTTACGCGACAACGGACTATGGCTACACCTTC
>once|15|-|TRBJ1-1|TRBV7-9
CASSPGGGLNTEAFF
TGTGCCAGCAGCCCCGGCGGGGGGCTGAACACTGAAGCTTTCTTT
>-|13|-|TRBJ2-5|TRBV18
CASSPRDKETQYF
TGTGCCAGCTCACCACGGGACAAAGAGACCCAGTACTTC
>once|12|-|TRBJ2-5|TRBV14
CASSPTGWTQYF
TGTGCCAGCAGCCCAACCGGTTGGACCCAGTACTTC
>-|12|-|TRBJ2-7|TRBV7-2
CASSPDTYEQYF
TGTGCCAGCAGCCCCGACACCTACGAGCAGTACTTC
>few|12|-|TRBJ1-1|TRBV2
CASTAGGTEAFF
TGTGCCAGCACGGCGGGAGGGACTGAAGCTTTCTTT
>-|14|TRBD1|TRBJ2-5|TRBV7-2
CASSFGTDKETQYF
TGTGCCAGCAGCTTCGGGACAGACAAAGAGACCCAGTACTTC
>-|15|TRBD2|TRBJ2-1|TRBV5-4
CASSPGTSGHNEQFF
TGTGCCAGCAGCCCTGGGACTAGCGGCCACAATGAGCAGTTCTTC
>once|16|TRBD2|TRBJ2-3|TRBV2
CASRLAGGPAEGSQYF
TGTGCCAGCCGACTAGCGGGAGGGCCGGCGGAGGGATCGCAGTATTTT
>-|15|TRBD2|TRBJ2-5|TRBV7-2
CASSATSGGFGTQYF
TGTGCCAGCAGCGCCACTAGCGGAGGTTTTGGGACCCAGTACTTC
>-|15|TRBD1|TRBJ2-7|TRBV19
CASSTFRGPSYEQYF
TGTGCCAGTAGTACATTCAGGGGGCCGTCCTACGAGCAGTACTTC
>-|16|TRBD2|TRBJ2-2|TRBV10-3
CAITESGRKNTGELFF
TGTGCCATCACCGAAAGCGGGAGGAAGAACACCGGGGAGCTGTTTTTT
>-|14|-|TRBJ1-2|TRBV4-3
CASSQEGRWDGYTF
TGCGCCAGCAGCCAAGAGGGGAGGTGGGACGGCTACACCTTC
>-|13|-|TRBJ2-7|TRBV10-3
CATEPQGTNEQYF
TGTGCCACCGAGCCACAGGGAACCAACGAGCAGTACTTC
>-|14|-|TRBJ2-7|TRBV27
CASSLAGARYEQYF
TGTGCCAGCAGTTTGGCGGGGGCGAGGTACGAGCAGTACTTC
>-|13|TRBD1|TRBJ2-2|TRBV5-4
CASSPGGRGELFF
TGTGCCAGCAGCCCAGGGGGTAGGGGGGAGCTGTTTTTT
>once|14|-|TRBJ2-5|TRBV2
CASSEYRGGETQYF
TGTGCCAGCAGTGAATATAGGGGGGGGGAGACCCAGTACTTC
>-|14|-|TRBJ2-7|TRBV27
CASSLARGSYEQYF
TGTGCCAGCAGTTTGGCACGGGGGTCCTACGAGCAGTACTTC
>-|13|-|TRBJ1-1|TRBV27
CASSLSQGTEAFF
TGTGCCAGCAGTTTATCCCAGGGGACTGAAGCTTTCTTT
>-|15|-|TRBJ2-5|TRBV6-1
CASSESRGRAETQYF
TGTGCCAGCAGTGAAAGTCGGGGGAGAGCGGAGACCCAGTACTTC
>-|14|TRBD1|TRBJ1-2|TRBV6-1
CASSEGTGGSGYTF
TGTGCCAGCAGTGAAGGAACAGGGGGTTCTGGCTACACCTTC
>-|14|TRBD1|TRBJ2-7|TRBV12-5
CASGLVTRGYEQYF
TGTGCTAGTGGTTTGGTAACCAGGGGGTACGAGCAGTACTTC
>-|16|TRBD2|TRBJ2-3|TRBV9
CASGWEVSGGTDTQYF
TGTGCCAGCGGGTGGGAGGTTAGCGGGGGCACAGATACGCAGTATTTT
>-|17|-|TRBJ1-2|TRBV21-1
CASSIKRATGQTYGYTF
TGTGCCAGCAGCATCAAAAGAGCGACAGGGCAAACCTATGGCTACACCTTC